This TCR beta chain was retrieved from a study of early stage breast cancer tumors. Study-wide context: Of some 17 invasive breast tumors, around 13 were hormone receptor-positive, HER2-negative. Study-level results: Blood repertoires resembled normal breast more than tumor.

This clone was recorded only once. What it binds is not known. The germline CDR1 and CDR2 sequences are SGHAT and FQNNGV. The CDR3 consists of 14 residues. V lost 3 bases to trimming and J lost 2 bases, with 9 bases between them. TCRdb's table, derived via immunoSEQ multiplex PCR, lists solely in-frame clones and lacks some. The sample lists 50,000 to 65,000 clones; 65% to 80% were seen once. This TCR was sampled from a person between 30 and 45 years old with breast cancer. The chain joins TRBV11-2 to TRBJ2-3, with D unresolved. The sequenced sample consisted of blood. The CDR3 region is CASSFFTHTDTQYF. DNA for the CDR3: TGTGCCAGCAGCTTTTTTACACACACAGATACGCAGTATTTT.